This T cell receptor (beta chain) was retrieved from a study of T cells in Graves' hyperthyroidism and ophthalmopathy. The study, taken as a whole, reports: The model predicted ophthalmopathy a median roughly 6.3 months before onset.

CDR1 and CDR2 (germline): SGHTS, YDEGEE. This CDR3 is built from 16 residues. V trimming: 4 bases; J trimming: 2 bases; junction bases outside the gene matches: 10. TCR beta CDR3 regions were amplified from RNA. RT-PCR in the first round (using the HTBI primer set) targeted the TCR CDR3. TCRdb reprocessed the multiplex PCR reads with MiXCR, giving one entry per CDR3 protein. The data show approximately 330,000 distinct CDR3 sequences, around 20% seen once. Graves' hyperthyroidism qualified as stable when ophthalmopathy did not progress within 18 months. Newly diagnosed patients aged 18 to 65 had hyperthyroidism of under 2 months' duration. This clonotype was found many times. What it binds is unknown.

The rearrangement uses TRBV5-8 and TRBJ2-3; 7 positions match TRBD2. Material: blood. The receptor's source is a woman in her forties or fifties with Graves' hyperthyroidism. CDR3 nucleotide sequence: TGTGCCAGCAGCGAGGGACTATCCCGACCCACAGATACGCAGTATTTT. It yields the protein CASSEGLSRPTDTQYF.